This entry features one T cell receptor (beta chain) sequence. Germline V gene sequence: CDR1 MNHNS, CDR2 SASEGT. This CDR3 is built from 15 residues. The ends were cut back, 3 bases at V and 2 bases at J, with 10 bases in the middle. The data were obtained in a study of blood T cell repertoires in COVID-19. On the study more broadly: Samples representing acute and convalescent COVID-19 were sourced from the United States, Italy and Spain. From T cells, B-cell-depleted T cells, or PBMCs came the material, which was cDNA or gDNA.

It was during active infection that Seattle patients were enrolled and then longitudinally followed. Measured with immunoSEQ multiplex PCR; TCRdb has only the in-frame clones, and not every one. The sample lists some 310,000 clones, roughly 90% occurring once. V and J are TRBV6-1 and TRBJ1-4; D is possibly TRBD1 (5 bases). The TCR originated in a woman in her thirties or forties with COVID-19, enrolled during active disease. Input material: peripheral blood. CDR3: CASSDWGVTNEKLFF. DNA of the CDR3: TGTGCCAGCAGTGATTGGGGCGTGACTAATGAAAAACTGTTTTTT.